What follows describes a single TCR beta chain. The antigen remains undetermined. Authors of the study amplified TCR beta CDR3 regions from RNA transcripts. The HTBI primer set drove a first-round RT-PCR of the TCR CDR3. Via MiXCR, TCRdb re-called the multiplex PCR reads, giving one row per CDR3 protein. The data contain about 150,000 distinct CDR3 sequences, over 20% of them seen just once; the ten biggest clones take up 65% to 80%. This entry is derived from a study of T cells in Graves' hyperthyroidism and ophthalmopathy. V shed 1 base, J shed 2 bases, and the junction held 8 bases outside the gene matches. This CDR3 region has 16 residues. Germline CDR1 SGHAT, CDR2 FQNNGV. Points from the study as a whole: Also found in blood were most expanded thyroid clonotypes above 0.001.

The chain recombines TRBV11-2 with TRBJ2-7, with 7 bases fitting TRBD1. Sequencing used blood. This TCR came from a woman between 50 and 59 years old with Graves' hyperthyroidism that later progressed to Graves' ophthalmopathy. CDR3 amino acids: CASSLGRTGAAYEQYF. Written as DNA, the CDR3 is TGTGCCAGCAGCTTAGGCCGGACAGGCGCCGCCTACGAGCAGTACTTC.